This T cell receptor beta chain stems from a study of blood T cell repertoires in COVID-19. Study overall: COVID-19 samples, acute and convalescent, were from the United States, Italy and Spain. T cells, B-cell-depleted T cells, or PBMCs supplied cDNA or gDNA.

Looked up from germline, CDR1 is SEHNR and CDR2 is FQNEAQ (reference sequence). CDR3 length equals 17 residues. V lost 1 base to trimming and J lost 4 bases; unmatched junction nucleotides: 3. How the authors handled the data: Amplification with reference gene primers provided the estimates of nucleated cell counts. TCRdb keeps only in-frame clones here, not all; method: immunoSEQ multiplex PCR. For V, J and clone size, that table is used; D and trimming come from the DNA. The table has 56,000 or so clones, around 80% seen once; the top ten hold roughly 3%. Sequenced input: peripheral blood. This sequence originates from a man aged 45-65 years with acute or convalescent COVID-19. The chain has TRBV7-9 and TRBJ2-3, with 15 nucleotides matching TRBD2. CDR3 amino acids: CASSLGTSGRAADTQYF. CDR3 sequence (DNA): TGTGCCAGCAGCTTAGGGACTAGCGGGAGGGCCGCAGATACGCAGTATTTT. Variable domain in full (rest from reference TRBV7-9 and TRBJ2-3): DTGVSQNPRHKITKRGQNVTFRCDPISEHNRLYWYRQTLGQGPEFLTYFQNEAQLEKSRLLSDRFSAERPKGSFSTLEIQRTEQGDSAMYLCASSLGTSGRAADTQYFGPGTRLTVL.